This T cell receptor (beta chain) was recorded in a study of read filtering for tumor transcriptome and immune sequencing. Study-level information: R-ISS stage counts were eight or nine for I, approximately 16 for II, 6 or 7 for III. DNase treatment preceded whole-transcriptome library preparation. Per sample, TCR-region reads ranged about 3.5 to 11 million by IR-seq, roughly 80 to 1,300 by RNA-seq. Study observations and caveats: About four fifths of IR-seq clonotypes had one read, totaling around 3.4% of reads; RNA-seq: around 70% and 40%.

Germline assignment: CDR1 SNHLY and CDR2 FYNNEI. V was trimmed by 2 bases and J by 4 bases, leaving 17 bases between them. The CDR3 totals 16 residues. This library used about 360 ng RNA and molecular barcoded adaptors spanning alpha/delta and beta/gamma chains. TCRdb re-derived calls from the reads in MiXCR, one entry per CDR3 protein. The table includes 5,000 to 6,500 distinct CDR3 sequences, 21% detected once. This clonotype occurred many times. Antigen specificity is unknown. The V and J genes are TRBV2 and TRBJ1-2; D remains ambiguous. The sequenced material came from a population of CD138-negative cells sorted from bone marrow. The clonotype originates from a donor aged 40 or over with multiple myeloma. DNA of the CDR3: TGTGCCAGCAGTGAAAATCCTTTAGGCGGATCCTATGGCTACACCTTC. Its protein product is CASSENPLGGSYGYTF.